Shown below are 3 T cell receptor beta chains from a single sample sequenced in a study of early T cells in non-severe SARS-CoV-2 infection. Each CDR3 protein is one row after TCRdb ran MiXCR on the 5' RACE reads. The sample shows about 34,000 distinct CDR3 sequences, about 5.7% of them seen only once. Sequencing was carried out using whole blood. The origin of the receptors is an adult who was a healthcare worker with PCR-confirmed SARS-CoV-2 infection or an uninfected control (not recorded which).

J is TRBJ2-4 and V is TRBV20-1; 9 nucleotides match TRBD2. Per germline, CDR1 DFQATT and CDR2 SNEGSKA (reference sequence). Trimming cost V 2 bases and J 2 bases; bases outside gene matches: 4. The CDR3 sequence is 15 residues long. The CDR3 coding sequence is TGCAGTGCTAGACCTAGCGGGAACTCCAAAAACATTCAGTACTTC. It encodes CSARPSGNSKNIQYF.

Ten or more counts support this clonotype. The rearrangement uses TRBV12-3 or TRBV12-4 and TRBJ1-6, with D perhaps TRBD1 (5 bases). This CDR3 comprises 14 residues. Trimming removed 7 bases at V and 8 bases at J, with 15 bases between. DNA of the CDR3: TGTGCCAGCACCTCAGGGTTTAGGGATTCACCCCTCCACTTT. Encoded protein: CASTSGFRDSPLHF.

This clonotype came up many times. The chain joins TRBV20-1 to TRBJ2-7; 11 positions agree with TRBD2. Trimming took 5 bases from V and 1 from J; bases not matched to a gene: 1. CDR1 and CDR2 from the germline V gene are DFQATT and SNEGSKA (reference sequence). The length of the CDR3 is 13 residues. The CDR3 spells CSAPSGRSYEQYF. In DNA, the CDR3 is TGCAGTGCTCCTAGCGGGAGGTCCTACGAGCAGTACTTC.